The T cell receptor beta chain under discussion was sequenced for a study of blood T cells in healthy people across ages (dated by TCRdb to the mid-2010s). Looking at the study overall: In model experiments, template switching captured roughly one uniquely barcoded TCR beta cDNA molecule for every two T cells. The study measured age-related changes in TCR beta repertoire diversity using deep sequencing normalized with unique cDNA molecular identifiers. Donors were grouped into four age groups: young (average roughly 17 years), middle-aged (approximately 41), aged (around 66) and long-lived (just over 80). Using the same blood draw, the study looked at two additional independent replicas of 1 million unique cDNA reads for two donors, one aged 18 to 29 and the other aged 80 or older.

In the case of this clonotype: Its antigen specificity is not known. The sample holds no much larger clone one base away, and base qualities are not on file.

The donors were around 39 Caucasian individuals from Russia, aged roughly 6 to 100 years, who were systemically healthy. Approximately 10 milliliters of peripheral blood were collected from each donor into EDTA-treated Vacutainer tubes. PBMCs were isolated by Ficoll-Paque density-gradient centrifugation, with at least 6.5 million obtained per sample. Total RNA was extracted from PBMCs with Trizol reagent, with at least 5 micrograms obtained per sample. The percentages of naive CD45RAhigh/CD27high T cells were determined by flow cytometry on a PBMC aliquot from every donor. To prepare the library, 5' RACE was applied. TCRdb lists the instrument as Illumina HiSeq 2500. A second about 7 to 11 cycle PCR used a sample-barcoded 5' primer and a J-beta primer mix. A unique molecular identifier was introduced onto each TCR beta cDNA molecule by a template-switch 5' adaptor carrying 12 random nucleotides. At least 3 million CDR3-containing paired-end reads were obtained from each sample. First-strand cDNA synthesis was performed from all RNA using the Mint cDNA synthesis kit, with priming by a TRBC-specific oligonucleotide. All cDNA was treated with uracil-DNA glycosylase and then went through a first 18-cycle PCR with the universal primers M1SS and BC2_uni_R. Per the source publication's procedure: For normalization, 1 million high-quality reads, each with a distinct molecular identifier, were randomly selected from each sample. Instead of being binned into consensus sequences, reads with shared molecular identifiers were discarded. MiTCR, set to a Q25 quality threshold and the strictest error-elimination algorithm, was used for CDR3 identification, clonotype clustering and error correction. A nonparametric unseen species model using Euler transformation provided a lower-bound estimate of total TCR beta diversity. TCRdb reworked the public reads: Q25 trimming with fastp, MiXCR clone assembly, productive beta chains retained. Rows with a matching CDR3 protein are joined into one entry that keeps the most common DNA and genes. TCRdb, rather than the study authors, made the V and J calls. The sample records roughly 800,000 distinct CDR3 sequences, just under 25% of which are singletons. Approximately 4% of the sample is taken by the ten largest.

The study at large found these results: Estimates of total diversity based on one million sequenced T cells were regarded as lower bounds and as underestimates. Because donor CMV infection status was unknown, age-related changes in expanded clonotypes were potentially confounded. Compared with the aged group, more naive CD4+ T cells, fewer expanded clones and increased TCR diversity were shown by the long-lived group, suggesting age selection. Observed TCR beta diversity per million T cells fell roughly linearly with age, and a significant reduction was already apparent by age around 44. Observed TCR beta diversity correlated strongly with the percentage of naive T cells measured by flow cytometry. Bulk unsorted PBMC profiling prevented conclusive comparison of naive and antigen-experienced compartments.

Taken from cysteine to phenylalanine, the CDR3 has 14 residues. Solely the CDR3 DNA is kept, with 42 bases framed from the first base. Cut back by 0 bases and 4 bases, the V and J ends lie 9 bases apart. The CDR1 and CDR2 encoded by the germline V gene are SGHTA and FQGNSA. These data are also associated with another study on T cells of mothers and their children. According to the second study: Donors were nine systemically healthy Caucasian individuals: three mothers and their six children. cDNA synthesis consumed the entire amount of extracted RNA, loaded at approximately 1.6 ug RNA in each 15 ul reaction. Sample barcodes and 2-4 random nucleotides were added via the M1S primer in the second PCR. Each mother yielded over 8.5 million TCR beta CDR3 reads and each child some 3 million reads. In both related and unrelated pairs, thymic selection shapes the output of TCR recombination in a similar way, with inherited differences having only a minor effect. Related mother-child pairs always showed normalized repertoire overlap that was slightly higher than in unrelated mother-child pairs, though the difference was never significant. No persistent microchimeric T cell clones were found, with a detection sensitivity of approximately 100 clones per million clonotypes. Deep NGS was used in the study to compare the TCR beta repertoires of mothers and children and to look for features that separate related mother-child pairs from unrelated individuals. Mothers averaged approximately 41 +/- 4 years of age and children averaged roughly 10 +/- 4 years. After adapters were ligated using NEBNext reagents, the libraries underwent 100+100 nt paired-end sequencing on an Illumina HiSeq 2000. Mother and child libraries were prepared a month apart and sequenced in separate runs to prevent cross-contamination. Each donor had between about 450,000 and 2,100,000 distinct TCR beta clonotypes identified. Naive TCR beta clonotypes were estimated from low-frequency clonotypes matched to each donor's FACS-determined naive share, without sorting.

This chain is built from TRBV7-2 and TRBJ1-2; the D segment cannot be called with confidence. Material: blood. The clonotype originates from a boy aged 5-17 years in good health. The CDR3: CASSLAQNSYGYTF. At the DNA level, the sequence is TGTGCCAGCAGCTTAGCCCAGAATAGCTATGGCTACACCTTC.